This TCR beta chain was observed in a study of human T cells and chemical hapten exposure (dated by TCRdb to the early 2020s). With regard to the full study: For sensitization, 2% DPC in acetone was applied to a 2 cm by 2 cm area of upper inner arm skin. In alopecia patients, the study followed how the peripheral blood TCR repertoire changed in vivo over primary and secondary sensitization to diphenylcyclopropenone (DPC), a hapten. Patch testing was performed on the upper back with Finn chambers containing 0.01% DPC, and the patch tests were scored after 6 days according to International Contact Dermatitis Research Group standards. Throughout the approximately 22-week study period, patients were also given weekly therapeutic DPC doses on the scalp. The patient cohort, mostly female, included alopecia areata with under or over 50% scalp involvement, alopecia totalis and alopecia universalis. Blood samples were taken from patients before sensitization (week 0) and at 2, 6 and about 24 weeks after DPC sensitization. Libraries were pooled for sequencing, and per-sample TCR yields varied mainly because of small differences in library volumes within the pool. For TCR sequencing, blood came from over 25 alopecia patients at anywhere from one to four time points (pre-sensitization, 2, 6 and 24 weeks).

This clonotype came up a few times. Its antigen is currently not known. Base qualities are missing; no much larger clone stands one base away. Results the study describes overall, beyond this receptor: Patch test score correlated positively with the number of PT1 expanded TCRs, reaching significance at thresholds 8, 16 and 32 but not at 4. Alopecia, a presumed autoimmune disease, was present in all patients, so the immune response of the patients might differ from that of healthy individuals. After repeated subsampling, the strength of the expansion versus patch-test correlation and the threshold at which it became significant changed. Significantly more large CDR3 similarity clusters were formed by expanded TCRs than by pre-sensitization or healthy control sets, consistent with antigen-driven responses. No change with DPC sensitization was found in the number of TCRs above 1 in 1000 frequency, and no evidence of global repertoire structure alterations was found.

The time point label here, explained by the study, means: pre-sensitization, week 0. The treatment or condition tag for this specimen amounts to: therapeutic diphenylcyclopropenone sensitization with weekly scalp DPC. At each patch-test visit, blood was drawn before the patch test was applied. Patients were considered eligible if aged 18 to 70, diagnosed with alopecia and deemed suitable for DPC therapy, and patients were excluded if pregnant. Total RNA was isolated from unfractionated whole blood collected in Tempus Blood RNA tubes. The library was obtained by RACE. Instrument on record: NextSeq 500. During library preparation, unique molecular identifiers were attached to individual cDNA molecules so that TCRs could be counted in a quantitative, reproducible way. Both TCR alpha and TCR beta chains were sequenced from each blood RNA sample. The authors' pipeline ran thus. A median of around 100,000 TCRs per sample was observed, with a range of about 20,000 to 690,600. The Decombinator software suite was used to annotate V, J and CDR3 in the TCR reads. For PS versus PT1 abundance plots, all samples were subsampled to the same number of TCRs (28,000). Expanded TCRs were defined as absent before sensitization and observed at least eight times at the 2-week time point. TCRdb reworked the public reads: Q25 trimming with fastp, MiXCR clone assembly, productive beta chains retained. Rows matching on CDR3 protein sequence are summarized as one entry with the most common DNA and genes. The V and J calls follow TCRdb's processing rather than the paper's. Within this sample are some 98,000 distinct CDR3 sequences, with approximately 10% of them counted one time only. In total, the top ten clones hold around 3.1% of the sample.

V is pared back by 2 bases and J by 3 bases, with 11 bases lying between the germline termini. From a lookup of the germline V gene (reference sequence), CDR1 and CDR2 are LGHDT and YNNKEL. The CDR3 sequence holds 15 residues, the cysteine and phenylalanine included. Solely the CDR3 DNA is kept, with 45 bases framed from the first base. Sequencing used whole blood, obtained in connection with sensitization to the hapten diphenylcyclopropenone (DPC). The chain uses TRBV3-1 and TRBJ2-1; perhaps TRBD1 is the D gene, with 6 bases matching. This TCR derives from a woman aged 55-70 years with alopecia areata. Some clones in this sample may be carry-over from other donors' samples. The CDR3 in this case is CASSQMSGDYNEQFF. The DNA sequence follows: TGTGCCAGCAGCCAAATGTCAGGGGACTACAATGAGCAGTTCTTC.